The present entry profiles one T cell receptor beta chain with its context. One entry per CDR3 protein results from TCRdb running MiXCR on the RT-PCR reads. The sample holds approximately 500,000 distinct CDR3 sequences, under 30% seen once. The germline gives CDR1 MNHEY, CDR2 SVGEGT. V shed 5 bases, J shed 1 base, and the junction held 17 bases outside the gene matches. The CDR3 totals 20 residues. The record originates from a study of response to subunit inactivated influenza vaccine. The sample was also reused in another study, on T cells expressing NK-cell markers. That paper adds: The authors made TCR beta cDNA libraries by 5'RACE template switching. This switching added a universal primer site and UMIs. Sorted CD3+CD56+NKG2C+, CD3+CD56+NKG2C- and CD3+CD56-NKG2C+ T-cell subsets were beta-chain profiled. One of the eight sequenced donors was seronegative, whereas the other seven were HCMV-seropositive. Five or six donors showed dominant NKG2C+ clonotypes comprising about 1.0-7.5% of their CD8+ T cells. In several donors, dominant clonotypes made up about 25-65% of CD3+CD56-NKG2C+ cells.

This receptor was identified in a man aged 45-65 years who received an inactivated influenza vaccine. Source: CD4+ T cells sorted from PBMCs, taken 11 to 12 days after vaccination. J is TRBJ2-1 and V is TRBV6-2 or TRBV6-3; 10 nucleotides match TRBD2. CDR3 nucleotides: TGTGCCAGCAGTCCACGGGGTAGCGGGAGGTACTTAATTTCCTACAATGAGCAGTTCTTC. This sequence encodes CASSPRGSGRYLISYNEQFF.